This T cell receptor (beta chain) emerged from a study of tumor-infiltrating lymphocytes in primary liver carcinoma. Overall study findings and caveats: Only about 8-25% of top clones appeared in all five tumor regions. Blood's top-250-clone fraction was significantly lower than that of tumors (p = 0.039).

A constant-region primer served to make TCR beta cDNA from about 490 ng total RNA. Employing slightly modified ARM-PCR, three nested multiplex PCR rounds were run, and these gave rise to the TCR beta libraries. Amplification in the first two PCR rounds was performed using TRBV1-TRBV30 forward primers and a C-beta reverse primer for around 11 cycles each. TCRdb analysed the multiplex PCR reads with MiXCR anew, one entry per CDR3 protein. The data hold 20,000 to 25,000 distinct CDR3 sequences, with 60% to 80% observed a single time. V lost 5 bases and J 6 bases, leaving 17 bases between the germline ends. The CDR3 contains 13 residues. The germline CDR1 and CDR2 sequences are DFQATT and SNEGSKA (reference sequence). This clonotype showed up many times. Antigen specificity is unknown. Each 20-30 mg portion of unsorted bulk tissue served as the source for co-extraction of RNA and DNA. Collection of samples drew on five separate regions of each tumor.

Sequencing was carried out using liver tumor tissue from sampling region 1. Subset of the sample: tumor region T1, superior pole. This clonotype originated in a woman in her 30s with primary liver carcinoma and hepatitis B virus infection. The chain uses TRBV20-1 and TRBJ2-7; TRBD2 is a possible D gene (6 bases). CDR3 in DNA: TGCAGTGCTCCCCGGGACTTCGTGACCGAGCAGTACTTC. Amino acids: CSAPRDFVTEQYF.